The clone carrying this T cell receptor (beta chain) came up once. The antigen is not known. These data originate in a study of OX40 agonist ivuxolimab in advanced cancers. Study context: Earlier treatment with anti-PD-1, anti-PD-L1 or anti-CTLA-4 was permitted, and 35% to 40% had received some. Three partial responders included one hepatocellular carcinoma patient and two cutaneous melanoma patients.

Study-wide results and caveats: Relative to CD4+, CD8+ T cells held more expanded clones on average.

This CDR3 has 18 amino acids. The V and J ends lost 1 base and 4 bases, in that order; junction bases with no gene match: 13. The germline CDR1 and CDR2 sequences are SGHVS and FQNEAQ. Profiled with immunoSEQ multiplex PCR; TCRdb holds only in-frame clones, not every one. There are approximately 100,000 clones in the sample; 70% to 90% occur only once, and around 0.76% lies in the top ten. This chain links TRBV7-8 with TRBJ2-5; 9 bases match TRBD2. This TCR was recovered from an adult with an advanced solid tumor such as melanoma, head and neck, liver or kidney cancer. The source material was CD4+ or CD8+ T cells sorted from blood, sampled in a trial of the OX40 agonist ivuxolimab. The CDR3 here is CASSLGGASGVVGETQYF. The DNA of the CDR3 is TGTGCCAGCAGCTTAGGAGGGGCTAGCGGGGTGGTGGGAGAGACCCAGTACTTC.